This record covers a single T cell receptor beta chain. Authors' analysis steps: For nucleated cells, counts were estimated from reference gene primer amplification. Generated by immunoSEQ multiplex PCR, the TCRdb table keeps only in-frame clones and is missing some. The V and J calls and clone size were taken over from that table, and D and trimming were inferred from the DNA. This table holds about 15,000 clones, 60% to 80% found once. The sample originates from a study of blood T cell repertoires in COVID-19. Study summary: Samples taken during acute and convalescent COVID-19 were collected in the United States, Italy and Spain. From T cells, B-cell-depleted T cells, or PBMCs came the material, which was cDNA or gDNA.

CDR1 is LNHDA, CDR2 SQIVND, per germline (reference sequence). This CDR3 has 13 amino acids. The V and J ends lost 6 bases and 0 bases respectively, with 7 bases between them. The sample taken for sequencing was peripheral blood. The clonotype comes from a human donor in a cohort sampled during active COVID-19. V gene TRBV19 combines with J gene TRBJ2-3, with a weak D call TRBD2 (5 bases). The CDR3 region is CASRPGSTDTQYF. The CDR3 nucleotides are TGTGCCAGTAGGCCGGGAAGCACAGATACGCAGTATTTT.